This T cell receptor (beta chain) was recovered during a study of shared clonotypes between healthy human individuals. The V gene's germline CDR1 is SGHTA and CDR2 FQGNSA. The CDR3 runs to 15 residues. Trimming removed 7 bases at V and 5 bases at J, with 17 bases between. As processed by the authors: ImmunoSEQ junction-only sequences lacked quality scores, so their filtering differed. Assay used: immunoSEQ multiplex PCR; TCRdb lists only in-frame clones, some missing. V and J calls and clone size are those listed in that table; D and trimming were worked out from the DNA. The data contain around 440,000 clones, roughly three quarters of them singletons. Regarding the study as a whole: Sequencing depth was expected to influence donor clonotype sharing. Only blood samples were collected, and tissue repertoires likely differ.

As to this clone: Its antigen is unknown.

Researchers drew on roughly 82 million PBMCs for genomic DNA from unsorted samples. The V call is TRBV7-2, the J call TRBJ2-2; D could derive from TRBD1 or TRBD2 (6 bases each). Sequenced: PBMCs. This receptor was obtained from a woman aged 40 to 50 in good health. Some clones in this sample may be carry-over from other donors' samples. Here the CDR3 reads CASTQIGGDTGELFF. CDR3 DNA sequence: TGTGCCAGCACCCAAATCGGGGGCGATACCGGGGAGCTGTTTTTT.